The source of this TCR beta chain is a study of beta chain features in type 1 diabetes. This clone has just a few counts. Expressed TCRB transcripts got sequenced, as all isolated RNA was reverse transcribed. TCRdb's copy holds only in-frame clones and misses some; the assay was immunoSEQ multiplex PCR. The table records 350,000 to 400,000 clones, roughly 16% of them present only once. The CDR3 covers 14 residues. Germline V gene sequence: CDR1 SNHLY, CDR2 FYNNEI. The V gene lost 4 bases and the J gene lost 4 bases, with 11 bases spanning the gap. The source of this sequence is a woman under 30 in good health. The chain joins TRBV2 to TRBJ2-1; D gene uncertain. The sequencing input was naive CD4+ T cells from blood. The CDR3 region is CASSVGTAYNEQFF. The CDR3 DNA reads as TGTGCCAGCAGTGTTGGAACAGCTTACAATGAGCAGTTCTTC. Full variable domain (rest looked up from reference TRBV2 and TRBJ2-1): EPEVTQTPSHQVTQMGQEVILRCVPISNHLYFYWYRQILGQKVEFLVSFYNNEISEKSEIFDDQFSVERPDGSNFTLKIRSTKLEDSAMYFCASSVGTAYNEQFFGPGTRLTVL.